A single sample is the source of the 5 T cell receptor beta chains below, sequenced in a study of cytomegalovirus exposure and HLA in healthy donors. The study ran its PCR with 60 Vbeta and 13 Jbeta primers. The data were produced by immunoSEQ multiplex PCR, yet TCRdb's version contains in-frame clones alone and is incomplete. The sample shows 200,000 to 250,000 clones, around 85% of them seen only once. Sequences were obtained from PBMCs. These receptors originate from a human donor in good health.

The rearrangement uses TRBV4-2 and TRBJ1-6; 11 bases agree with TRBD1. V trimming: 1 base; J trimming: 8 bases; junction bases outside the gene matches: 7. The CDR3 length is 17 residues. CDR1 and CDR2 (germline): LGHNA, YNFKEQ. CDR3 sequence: CASSQGTGGGKDSPLHF. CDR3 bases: TGTGCCAGCAGCCAAGGGACAGGGGGCGGAAAGGATTCACCCCTCCACTTT.

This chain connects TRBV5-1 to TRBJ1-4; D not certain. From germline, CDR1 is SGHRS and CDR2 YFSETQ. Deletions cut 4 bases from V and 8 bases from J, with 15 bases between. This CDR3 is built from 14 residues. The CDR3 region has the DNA TGCGCCAGCAGCCTAGTATTTGGTTACGAAAAACTGTTTTTT. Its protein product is CASSLVFGYEKLFF.

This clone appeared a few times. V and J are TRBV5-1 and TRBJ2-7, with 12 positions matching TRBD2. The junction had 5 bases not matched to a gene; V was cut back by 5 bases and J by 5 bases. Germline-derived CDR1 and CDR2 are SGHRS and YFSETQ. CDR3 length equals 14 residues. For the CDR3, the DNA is TGCGCCAGCAGACTAGCGGGAGGAGTCGACGAGCAGTACTTC. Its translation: CASRLAGGVDEQYF.

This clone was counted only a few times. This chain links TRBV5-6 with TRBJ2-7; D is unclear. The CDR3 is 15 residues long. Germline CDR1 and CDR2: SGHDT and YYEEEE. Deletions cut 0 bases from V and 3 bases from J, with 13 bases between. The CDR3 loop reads CASSLAGRLGYEQYF. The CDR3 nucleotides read TGTGCCAGCAGCTTGGCCGGTCGCCTCGGCTACGAGCAGTACTTC.

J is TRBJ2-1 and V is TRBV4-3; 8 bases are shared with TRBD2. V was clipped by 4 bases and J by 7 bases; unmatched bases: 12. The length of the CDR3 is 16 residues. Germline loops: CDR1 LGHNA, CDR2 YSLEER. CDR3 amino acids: CASSRDSGLGVNEQFF. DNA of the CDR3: TGCGCCAGCAGCCGCGACTCGGGACTAGGGGTTAATGAGCAGTTCTTC.